The 7 T cell receptor beta chains listed next were all sequenced from one sample in a study of identical twins. Each CDR3 protein is one row after TCRdb ran MiXCR on the 5' RACE reads. Of 350,000 to 400,000 distinct CDR3 sequences in the sample, approximately 8.8% were seen once. Input material: naive T cells sorted from blood. The receptor set was obtained from a woman aged 45 to 65 in good health.

This chain joins TRBV7-9 and TRBJ2-2; 9 bases align to TRBD2. The CDR3 is made up of 18 amino acids. Trimming at V came to 2 bases and at J to 6 bases, leaving 13 bases not matched to a gene. CDR1 SEHNR and CDR2 FQNEAQ come from the germline V gene (reference sequence). The CDR3 spells CASSLSPSGKVYPGELFF. DNA for the CDR3: TGTGCCAGCAGCTTATCCCCTAGCGGGAAAGTGTATCCCGGGGAGCTGTTTTTT.

This clonotype was seen a single time. This chain links TRBV5-1 with TRBJ2-1, with TRBD2 as a possible D gene (6 bases). V dropped 1 base and J dropped 2 bases, with 10 bases sitting between them. The CDR3 sequence is 15 residues long. Germline CDR1 is SGHRS and CDR2 is YFSETQ. The CDR3 DNA sequence: TGCGCCAGCAGCTTGCTTAGCGGTGCCTACAATGAGCAGTTCTTC. It codes for CASSLLSGAYNEQFF.

CDR3 sequence: CASSSYTYEQYV. DNA of the CDR3: TGTGCCAGCAGTTCCTACACGTACGAGCAGTACGTC. The chain has TRBV6-2 or TRBV6-3 and TRBJ2-7; unclear D gene. V shed 4 bases and J shed 4 bases, with 8 bases lying between them. The germline V gene encodes CDR1 MNHEY and CDR2 SVGEGT. This CDR3 has 12 amino acids.

Regarding this clonotype: This may arise from a read error, as a much more abundant clone is one base away. The rearrangement uses TRBV12-3 or TRBV12-4 and TRBJ1-1, with no clear D. This CDR3 is 13 amino acids long. The V and J ends lost 6 bases and 0 bases respectively, with 8 bases between them. The CDR3 sequence: CASSTQMNTEAFF. CDR3 bases: TGTGCCAGCAGCACACAGATGAACACTGAAGCTTTCTTT.

This clonotype was seen many times. The chain joins TRBV6-4 to TRBJ2-4, with 12 bases aligning to TRBD2. Germline assignment: CDR1 MRHNA and CDR2 SNTAGT. V was clipped by 5 bases and J by 11 bases; unmatched bases: 4. CDR3 size: 13 residues. In DNA, the CDR3 is TGTGCCAGCAGTCCGACTAGCGGGGGACTTCAGTACTTC. Protein: CASSPTSGGLQYF.

A few counts support this clonotype. The chain carries TRBV10-2 and TRBJ2-5; 14 bases fit TRBD2. The germline CDR1 and CDR2 sequences are WSHSY and SAAADI. The CDR3 runs 15 residues. The ends lost 7 bases at V and 3 bases at J; junction bases unmatched: 4. The CDR3 spells CASMGLAGVEETQYF. The CDR3 DNA sequence: TGCGCCAGCATGGGACTAGCGGGAGTTGAAGAGACCCAGTACTTC.

This clonotype was observed a few times. The junction differs from germline at one of its ends, possibly a read error. The V call is TRBV7-7, the J call TRBJ2-1; D is perhaps TRBD2 (5 bases). There are 13 residues in the CDR3. CDR1 is SSHAT and CDR2 is FNYEAQ in the germline V gene (reference sequence). The CDR3 region is CASSSKVREEQFF. CDR3 in DNA: TGTGCTAGCAGCTCGAAGGTCCGGGAAGAGCAGTTCTTC.